This T cell receptor beta chain was captured in a study of blood T cell repertoires in COVID-19. Study-wide background: COVID-19 samples, acute and convalescent, were from the United States, Italy and Spain. Sources were T cells, B-cell-depleted T cells, or PBMCs; the material itself was cDNA or gDNA.

This clone was observed a few times. V was clipped by 3 bases and J by 0 bases; unmatched bases: 4. CDR3 size: 15 residues. Looked up from germline, CDR1 is LGHNA and CDR2 is YNFKEQ. Original analysis: Using reference gene primer amplification, nucleated cell counts were estimated. Measured with immunoSEQ multiplex PCR; TCRdb has only the in-frame clones, and not every one. The DNA gave D and trimming, while V, J and clone size come from that table. The data show fewer than 250,000 clones, 80% to 90% seen once. The chain couples TRBV4-2 to TRBJ1-2; 7 bases are shared with TRBD1. The sequence was obtained from a woman aged 65 to 85 with acute or convalescent COVID-19. Sample: peripheral blood. In DNA, the CDR3 is TGTGCCAGCAGCCAGGGACAGCCAACTAACTATGGCTACACCTTC. It codes for CASSQGQPTNYGYTF.